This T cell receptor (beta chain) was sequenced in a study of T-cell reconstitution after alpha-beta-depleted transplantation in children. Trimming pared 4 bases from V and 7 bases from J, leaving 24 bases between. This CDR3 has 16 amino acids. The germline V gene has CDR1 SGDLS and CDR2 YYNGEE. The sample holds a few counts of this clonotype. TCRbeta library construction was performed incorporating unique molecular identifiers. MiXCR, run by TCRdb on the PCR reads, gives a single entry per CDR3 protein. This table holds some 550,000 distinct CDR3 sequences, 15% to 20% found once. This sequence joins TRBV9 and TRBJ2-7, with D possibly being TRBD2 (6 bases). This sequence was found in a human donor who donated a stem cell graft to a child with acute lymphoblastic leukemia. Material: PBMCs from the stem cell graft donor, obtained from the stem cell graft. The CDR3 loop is CASSLDQGRGYREQYF. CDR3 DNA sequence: TGTGCCAGCAGCCTTGACCAGGGACGGGGGTATCGAGAGCAGTACTTC.